This TCR beta chain comes out of a study of molecular identifiers for immune sequencing clone quantification. The study, taken as a whole, reports: Whereas naive cells kept under 1% of molecules in clones above 20 RNA copies, such clones held over 99% in effectors.

This CDR3 is built from 14 residues. V lost 7 bases and J lost 4, with 16 bases in between. Germline V gene data show CDR1 as MNHEY and CDR2 as SVGEGT. Libraries of bulk TCR were made by previously described methods (with listed TCR primers). TCRdb re-called the PCR reads through MiXCR, storing one row per CDR3 protein. The repertoire holds some 680,000 distinct CDR3 sequences, with about 25% as singletons. Libraries for naive CD8 T cells, which were made from roughly 18,000 to 920,000 sorted cells, drew on 10%, 30% or 50% of the RNA. This clonotype was detected a few times. The target antigen is unknown.

The sequence was collected from a human donor in good health. Some libraries in this study had Jurkat cell RNA spiked in. The sequenced sample consisted of naive CD8+ T cells from blood, with Jurkat cell RNA spiked in. Subset specified: FACS-sorted CD8+CD4-CCR7+CD45RA+ naive T cells. The J gene is TRBJ1-1, the V gene TRBV6-2 or TRBV6-3; D remains unclear. This chain's CDR3 is CASTVPFRGTEAFF. The DNA for the CDR3 is TGTGCCAGCACCGTCCCATTCCGGGGCACTGAAGCTTTCTTT.